Below, 23 T cell receptor beta chains from the same sample are listed, as sequenced in a study of shared clonotypes between healthy human individuals. Clones were sequenced by immunoSEQ multiplex PCR, and TCRdb holds only the in-frame ones, with some missing. The sample carries about 490,000 clones, less than 80% recorded once. Sequenced input: PBMCs. These receptors were obtained from a woman in her thirties or forties in good health. Some clones in this sample may be carry-over from other donors' samples.

The rearrangement uses TRBV18 and TRBJ2-1; 11 bases agree with TRBD2. V lost 6 bases to trimming and J lost 9 bases; unmatched junction nucleotides: 16. The germline CDR1 and CDR2 sequences are KGHSH and LQKENI. This CDR3 comprises 17 residues. CDR3 nucleotide sequence: TGTGCCAGCTCGCCAGCACTAGCGGGAGCGTATAACGGTGAGCAGTTCTTC. It specifies CASSPALAGAYNGEQFF.

The V call is TRBV18, the J call TRBJ2-5; no clear D. CDR3 length: 14 amino acids. Germline assignment: CDR1 KGHSH and CDR2 LQKENI. The V and J ends lost 0 bases and 1 base respectively, with 6 bases between them. CDR3 nucleotide sequence: TGTGCCAGCTCACCACCTATGGGCCAAGAGACCCAGTACTTC. This gives the protein CASSPPMGQETQYF.

V usage is TRBV27 and J usage is TRBJ1-5, with D tentatively TRBD1 (6 bases). Germline V gene data show CDR1 as MNHEY and CDR2 as SMNVEV (reference sequence). This CDR3 has 14 residues. Trimming took 5 bases from V and 5 from J, leaving 13 bases between them. The CDR3 nucleotides read TGTGCCAGCAGTATCCAGGGGAATTATCAGCCCCAGCATTTT. It is translated as CASSIQGNYQPQHF.

In this sample, this clone turned up a few times. The rearrangement uses TRBV14 and TRBJ2-1, with D possibly TRBD2 on 6 matching bases. This CDR3 is built from 14 residues. Trimming pared 1 base from V and 9 bases from J, leaving 13 bases between. CDR1 and CDR2 (germline): SGHDN, FVKESK. The CDR3 DNA sequence: TGTGCCAGCAGCCAAGTCCCACTAGCTGGTGAGCAGTTCTTC. Translation: CASSQVPLAGEQFF.

This clone was recorded only once. The V call is TRBV7-3, the J call TRBJ1-5; tentative D call: TRBD1 (5 bases). The V gene lost 9 bases and the J gene lost 6 bases, with 15 bases spanning the gap. Germline loops: CDR1 SGHTA, CDR2 FQGTGA. The CDR3 has 13 amino acids. Here the CDR3 DNA reads TGTGCCAGTGGAAAGGGGAGGGGTCAGCCCCAGCATTTT. Amino acids: CASGKGRGQPQHF.

This clone was counted once. The chain employs TRBV28 and TRBJ1-4; weak D call: TRBD1 (5 bases). The CDR3 covers 16 residues. V was cut by 6 bases and J by 14 bases, with 28 bases left in between. Germline loops: CDR1 MDHEN, CDR2 SYDVKM. CDR3 in DNA: TGTGCCAGCAGCATGGAACACGGGGCCGCTCGTTCAACCCTGTTTTTT. It encodes CASSMEHGAARSTLFF.

Comments on this clone: A far larger clone is off by one base, so a read error is likely. The J gene is TRBJ2-7, the V gene TRBV7-6; D is unresolved. The CDR3 is 14 amino acids. Germline V gene data show CDR1 as SGHVS and CDR2 as FNYEAQ. The CDR3 nucleotides read TGTGCCAGCGGCTTAGGCCGGAGCTCCTACGAGCAGTACTTC. Amino acid sequence: CASGLGRSSYEQYF.

The chain couples TRBV9 to TRBJ2-7, with D possibly TRBD1 on 6 matching bases. Deletions cut 4 bases from V and 1 base from J, with 9 bases between. CDR1 and CDR2 from the germline V gene are SGDLS and YYNGEE. The CDR3 is 13 amino acids. CDR3 sequence (DNA): TGTGCCAGCAGCCCTAGGGGGTCCTACGAGCAGTACTTC. The encoded protein is CASSPRGSYEQYF.

In DNA, the CDR3 is TGTGCCAGCAGTTCGCCGGGGGTTCGTTACGAGCAGTACTTC. This translates into CASSSPGVRYEQYF. The V and J genes are TRBV28 and TRBJ2-7; TRBD2 is a possible D gene (6 bases). The V gene's germline CDR1 is MDHEN and CDR2 SYDVKM. Trimming took off 4 bases at V and 4 bases at J, with 14 bases between the two ends. CDR3 length: 14 residues.

CDR3 bases: TGTGCCAGCAGTTGGTACCGGGCAGGCGAGCAGTTCTTC. It codes for CASSWYRAGEQFF. The chain has TRBV6-5 and TRBJ2-1; D gene uncertain. The CDR3 consists of 13 residues. Germline CDR1 is MNHEY and CDR2 is SVGAGI. Deletions cut 4 bases from V and 10 bases from J, with 14 bases between.

This clone was observed a handful of times. The chain's CDR3 is CASSIGTNQETQYF. CDR3 nucleotides: TGTGCCAGCAGCATCGGGACTAATCAAGAGACCCAGTACTTC. The J gene is TRBJ2-5, the V gene TRBV11-2, with 7 positions matching TRBD2. CDR1 SGHAT and CDR2 FQNNGV come from the germline V gene. J gave up 2 bases and V 5 bases, and 5 bases lay outside the gene matches. This CDR3 region has 14 residues.

A word on this clone: Just one base apart from a much larger clone, this may be a read error. Other DNA sequences within the sample encode an identical CDR3. The chain couples TRBV5-1 to TRBJ2-5, with D possibly being TRBD1 or TRBD2 (5 bases each). CDR3 size: 13 residues. The ends were cut back, 2 bases at V and 1 base at J, with 6 bases in the middle. Germline CDR1 reads SGHRS; CDR2 reads YFSETQ. The CDR3 loop reads CASSFGGQETQYF. The DNA of the CDR3 is TGCGCCAGCAGCTTTGGGGGCCAAGAGACCCAGTACTTC.

The chain combines TRBV5-8 with TRBJ2-5, with TRBD2 matching 8 bases. The CDR3 has 14 residues. From germline, CDR1 is SGHTS and CDR2 YDEGEE. V lost 3 bases to trimming and J lost 9 bases; unmatched junction nucleotides: 10. CDR3 coding DNA: TGTGCCAGCAGCTCTAGCGGGCTCCGAGTGGCCCAGTACTTC. Translated, it gives CASSSSGLRVAQYF.

The chain links TRBV28 to TRBJ1-5; 10 nucleotides align to TRBD1. V lost 4 bases and J lost 8; bases outside the gene matches: 14. The germline CDR1 and CDR2 sequences are MDHEN and SYDVKM. The CDR3 runs to 17 residues. The chain's CDR3 is CASSSLPTGGFLKPQHF. In DNA form, the CDR3 reads TGTGCCAGCAGTTCTCTGCCGACAGGGGGCTTTTTAAAGCCCCAGCATTTT. The whole variable domain, filled in from reference TRBV28 and TRBJ1-5, reads DVKVTQSSRYLVKRTGEKVFLECVQDMDHENMFWYRQDPGLGLRLIYFSYDVKMKEKGDIPEGYSVSREKKERFSLILESASTNQTSMYLCASSSLPTGGFLKPQHFGDGTRLSIL.

The chain carries TRBV28 and TRBJ1-1; D gene ambiguous. V lost 3 bases and J 6 bases, leaving 11 bases between the germline ends. Germline CDR1 is MDHEN and CDR2 is SYDVKM. The CDR3 has 13 amino acids. CDR3 nucleotides: TGTGCCAGCAGTTTCATAGGGTTACCTGAAGCTTTCTTT. Translated, it gives CASSFIGLPEAFF. Full variable domain (missing parts from reference TRBV28 and TRBJ1-1): DVKVTQSSRYLVKRTGEKVFLECVQDMDHENMFWYRQDPGLGLRLIYFSYDVKMKEKGDIPEGYSVSREKKERFSLILESASTNQTSMYLCASSFIGLPEAFFGQGTRLTVV.

The CDR3 region has the DNA TGTGCCAGCTCACCCCCAGGGAGATCAGAGACCCAGTACTTC. Encoded protein: CASSPPGRSETQYF. This chain connects TRBV18 to TRBJ2-5; TRBD1 or TRBD2 may be the D gene (5 bases each). CDR1 and CDR2 (germline): KGHSH, LQKENI. This CDR3 comprises 14 residues. V shed 3 bases and J shed 4 bases, with 12 bases lying between them.

The chain combines TRBV10-3 with TRBJ2-7; no reliable D call. CDR3 length: 12 residues. Trimming removed 8 bases at V and 4 bases at J, with 12 bases between. The germline V gene encodes CDR1 ENHRY and CDR2 SYGVKD. Here the CDR3 reads CAIGERLYEQYF. Here the CDR3 DNA reads TGTGCCATCGGGGAACGGCTTTACGAGCAGTACTTC.

This clone was observed at least ten times. In DNA, the CDR3 is TGTGCCATCAAGGGTGACAGGACTAACTATGGCTACACCTTC. This encodes CAIKGDRTNYGYTF. This chain connects TRBV10-3 to TRBJ1-2; the D gene is possibly TRBD1 (6 bases). Germline CDR1 is ENHRY and CDR2 is SYGVKD. V lost 7 bases and J lost 0, with 12 bases in between. The CDR3 is 14 amino acids.

Regarding this clone: A read error is the likely source, as a far larger clone sits one nucleotide away. The chain employs TRBV9 and TRBJ2-7, with 8 bases fitting TRBD1. V dropped 4 bases and J dropped 0; count of bases not matched to a gene: 6. The CDR3 contains 15 residues. Germline-derived CDR1 and CDR2 are SGDLS and YYNGEE. DNA for the CDR3: TGTGCCAGCAGCCTAGACAGGGGAAGCTCCTACGAGCAGTACTTC. Translation gives CASSLDRGSSYEQYF.

This clone appeared a few times. Here the CDR3 reads CASRAGTSGNTGELFF. As DNA, the CDR3 is TGTGCCAGCAGAGCCGGGACTAGCGGGAATACCGGGGAGCTGTTTTTT. V is TRBV7-3 and J is TRBJ2-2, with 13 bases fitting TRBD2. CDR1 is SGHTA, CDR2 FQGTGA, per germline. V lost 6 bases, J lost 5 bases, and 6 bases stayed unmatched. The CDR3 is made up of 16 amino acids. Full variable domain (outside the CDR3, taken from reference TRBV7-3 and TRBJ2-2): GAGVSQTPSNKVTEKGKYVELRCDPISGHTALYWYRQSLGQGPEFLIYFQGTGAADDSGLPNDRFFAVRPEGSVSTLKIQRTERGDSAVYLCASRAGTSGNTGELFFGEGSRLTVL.

For this clone: A far larger clone is one nucleotide away, so this likely arose from a read error. The conserved final phenylalanine or tryptophan is absent from the CDR3, which likely points to a read error. J is TRBJ1-1 and V is TRBV2, with 7 bases that match TRBD1. The germline CDR1 and CDR2 sequences are SNHLY and FYNNEI. The CDR3 extends over 12 amino acids. CDR3: CAAGRGPTEAFS. DNA of the CDR3: TGTGCAGCCGGGAGGGGGCCCACTGAAGCTTTCTCT.

This clone has a handful of counts. The chain is built from TRBV5-1 and TRBJ2-1, with D perhaps matching TRBD2 (5 bases). CDR3 length: 14 amino acids. Trimming removed 5 bases at V and 3 bases at J, with 12 bases between. The germline CDR1 and CDR2 sequences are SGHRS and YFSETQ. In DNA, the CDR3 is TGCGCCAGCAGTTCAGCGGAGCTCTACAATGAGCAGTTCTTC. Encoded protein: CASSSAELYNEQFF.

V and J are TRBV6-5 and TRBJ2-7, with TRBD2 identical over 7 bases. Germline lookup yields CDR1 MNHEY and CDR2 SVGAGI. The V segment lost 6 bases and the J segment 3 bases; nucleotides outside the gene matches: 8. CDR3 length equals 14 residues. CDR3 region: CASSSYREDYEQYF. Here the CDR3 DNA reads TGTGCCAGCAGCTCGTATCGGGAGGACTACGAGCAGTACTTC.